This TCR beta chain was captured by sequencing in a study of T cells in localized non-small cell lung cancer. Findings and caveats of the study: Heterogeneity cannot be ruled out, as sequencing used one tumor region only. Uninvolved adjacent lung had higher T cell clonality than tumor and all other tissues.

Data came from immunoSEQ multiplex PCR; TCRdb stores just in-frame clones and leaves some out. Seen here are 25,000 to 30,000 clones, 80% to 90% observed once, and the top ten hold roughly 7%. A word on this clone: Its antigen is currently unknown.

The sequences come from peripheral blood, collected before any cancer treatment. This clonotype was sampled from a male donor at least 60 years old with stage I lung adenocarcinoma.

The CDR3 nucleotides are TGTGCCAGCAGACGCGAGGGCCAAGGTTCACCCCTCCACTTT. Translating it yields CASRREGQGSPLHF. The rearrangement uses TRBV7-9 and TRBJ1-6; no definite D call. Germline V lookup: CDR1 SEHNR, CDR2 FQNEAQ (reference sequence). The length of the CDR3 is 14 residues. V was shortened by 6 bases and J by 9 bases, with 15 bases between the two germline ends.